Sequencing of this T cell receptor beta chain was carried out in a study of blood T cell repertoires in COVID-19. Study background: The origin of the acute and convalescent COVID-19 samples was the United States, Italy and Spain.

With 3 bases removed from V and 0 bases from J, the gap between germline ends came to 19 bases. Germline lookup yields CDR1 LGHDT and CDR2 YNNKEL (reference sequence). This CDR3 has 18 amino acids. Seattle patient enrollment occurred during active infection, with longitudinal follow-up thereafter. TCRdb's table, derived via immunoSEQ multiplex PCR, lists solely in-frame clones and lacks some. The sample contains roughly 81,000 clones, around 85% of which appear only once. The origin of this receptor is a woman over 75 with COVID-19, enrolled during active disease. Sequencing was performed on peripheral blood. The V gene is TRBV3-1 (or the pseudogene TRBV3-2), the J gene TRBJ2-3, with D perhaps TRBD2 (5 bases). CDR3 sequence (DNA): TGTGCCAGCAGCCAGAAGGTTCTTGGAGGATCTAGCACAGATACGCAGTATTTT. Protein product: CASSQKVLGGSSTDTQYF.